This T cell receptor (beta chain) was sequenced for a study of T-cell memory formation after mild COVID-19. The 5'RACE method, run with constant-segment primers, produced TCR alpha and TCR beta cDNA libraries (carrying sample barcodes and UMIs). TCRdb passed the 5' RACE reads through MiXCR, listing each CDR3 protein once. The table shows 400,000 or so distinct CDR3 sequences, with roughly 20% occurring only once. With respect to this clonotype: Its antigen is as yet unknown.

Per the germline V gene, CDR1 is SGDLS and CDR2 is YYNGEE. J gave up 7 bases and V 2 bases, and 4 bases lay outside the gene matches. CDR3 length: 13 residues. Study-level findings and limits: Mostly located in CM and EM were contracting CD4+ clones, with contracting CD8+ clones located in EMRA. What remained unconfirmed was the SARS-CoV-2 specificity of second-wave clones peaking on day 37. Later expanders leaned toward CD4+, whereas clones contracting from day 15 to 85 were balanced CD4/CD8.

Sequences were obtained from PBMCs or a T cell subset sorted from them (not recorded which). This receptor was obtained from an adult woman who had mild COVID-19 (a few samples of this study predate the infection). Cell type and time point are not known. The chain links TRBV9 to TRBJ1-1, with 8 bases matching TRBD1. Here the CDR3 DNA reads TGTGCCAGCAGCGTTGGCGACAGGGGTGAAGCTTTCTTT. Amino acid sequence: CASSVGDRGEAFF.